The rows below give T cell receptor beta chains drawn from one sample of a study of a mutant IDH1 vaccine in newly diagnosed glioma. Assay: immunoSEQ multiplex PCR; the TCRdb copy retains only in-frame clones and omits some. The sample has fewer than 70,000 clones, over 75% seen once. No antigen is known for these receptors. This material consisted of PBMCs, taken from a glioma patient whose treatment included an IDH1 peptide vaccine. These receptors all stem from a man between 35 and 55 years old with glioma. The CDR3 runs from the conserved cysteine through the conserved F or W. Fields, in order: clone size, V gene, D gene, J gene, CDR3 DNA, CDR3 protein. A D gene is named only where the DNA matches it firmly. Not every row has a clone size; where given, it reads once, few, many or a size class.

-,TRBV15,TRBD1,TRBJ1-5,TGTGCCACCAACCTAGACAGGGCGGGAGGTCAGCCCCAGCATTTT,CATNLDRAGGQPQHF
-,TRBV5-1,-,TRBJ1-1,TGCGCCAGCAGCCTGGAGGGGACGGACGAAGCTTTCTTT,CASSLEGTDEAFF
few,TRBV7-7,TRBD2,TRBJ2-5,TGTGCCAGCAGCTTCCGAGACATGGCGGGGGGAGAGACCCAGTACTTC,CASSFRDMAGGETQYF
-,TRBV15,-,TRBJ2-1,TGTGCCACCAGCAGAGATCAAAGGGGCAGGGGGTTCTTC,CATSRDQRGRGFF
-,TRBV19,-,TRBJ2-3,TGTGCCAGTAGTCCCTACCCCGGCTTCCGGACAGATACGCAGTATTTT,CASSPYPGFRTDTQYF
-,TRBV7-8,-,TRBJ2-7,TGTGCCAGCAGCCCCACTTCTTTACACTACGAGCAGTACTTC,CASSPTSLHYEQYF
-,TRBV4-2,-,TRBJ2-1,TGTGCCAGCAGCCAAGGTCTGCCCGGGGCTGTTTGGAATGAGCAGTTCTTC,CASSQGLPGAVWNEQFF
-,TRBV15,TRBD1,TRBJ2-5,TGTGCCACCAGCACGGCGGACAGGGGCGGGGAGACCCAGTACTTC,CATSTADRGGETQYF
-,TRBV6-4,TRBD2,TRBJ2-2,TGTGCCAGCAGCCCACTTGGACTAGCGGGGTCGAACACCGGGGAGCTGTTTTTT,CASSPLGLAGSNTGELFF
-,TRBV5-6,-,TRBJ2-1,TGTGCCAGCAGCCGCCGTGACTTCAATGAGCAGTTCTTC,CASSRRDFNEQFF
-,TRBV7-8,-,TRBJ2-1,TGTGCCAGCAGCCCCTTAGGGGGAGAAGGGAATGAGCAGTTCTTC,CASSPLGGEGNEQFF
once,TRBV11-1,-,TRBJ2-2,TGTGCCAGCAGGTCCTTTAGGGGTGTGACAGGATTGCACGGGGAGCTGTTTTTT,CASRSFRGVTGLHGELFF
-,TRBV6-5,-,TRBJ1-6,TGTGCCAGCCGCAAGGGTCCCTATAATTCACCCCTCCACTTT,CASRKGPYNSPLHF
-,TRBV19,-,TRBJ2-2,TGTGCCAGTAGAAAAGGGACGACGCAGAACACCGGGGAGCTGTTTTTT,CASRKGTTQNTGELFF
-,TRBV14,-,TRBJ1-2,TGTGCCAGCAGCCCTTCGATTTCTTCGGGCTACACCTTC,CASSPSISSGYTF
-,TRBV6-5,-,TRBJ1-2,TGTGCCAGCAGTTACAACAGGGCTGGCTATGGCTACACCTTC,CASSYNRAGYGYTF
-,TRBV4-3,-,TRBJ1-3,TGCGCCAGCAGCCAAGCGGGGCGAAACACCATATATTTT,CASSQAGRNTIYF
few,TRBV6-6,-,TRBJ1-5,TGTGCCAGCAGTTACCCAGGGAATCAGCCCCAGCATTTT,CASSYPGNQPQHF
-,TRBV28,TRBD1,TRBJ2-4,TGTGCCAGCAGTTTGTCCCGGGACAGGGGGCTAGCCAAAAACATTCAGTACTTC,CASSLSRDRGLAKNIQYF
-,TRBV7-9,-,TRBJ2-3,TGTGCCAGCAGGTCCCCCAGGACCCACACAGATACGCAGTATTTT,CASRSPRTHTDTQYF
few,TRBV7-9,TRBD1,TRBJ1-3,TGTGCCAGCAGCTTATGGGGGACAGGAGTCAACACCATATATTTT,CASSLWGTGVNTIYF
-,TRBV18,-,TRBJ1-4,TGTGCCAGCTCGCCCTCGGGTGATCAAAAACTGTTTTTT,CASSPSGDQKLFF
-,TRBV7-9,-,TRBJ2-3,TGTGCCAGCAGCCCCGCCGGGACTGGGACAGATACGCAGTATTTT,CASSPAGTGTDTQYF
-,TRBV6-5,-,TRBJ2-4,TGTGCCAGCAGTTACTACAGGACCCCAAACATTCAGTACTTC,CASSYYRTPNIQYF
-,TRBV6-6,-,TRBJ1-5,TGTGCCAGCAGTTACAGAGGGGGTGCTGGCAATCAGCCCCAGCATTTT,CASSYRGGAGNQPQHF
-,TRBV6-4,TRBD2,TRBJ2-5,TGTGCCAGCAGTGCTAGCGGGAGGTACGGCGAGACCCAGTACTTC,CASSASGRYGETQYF
once,TRBV1,-,TRBJ2-2,TGCACCAGCAGCCAAGAAGTCAGTGAAAGGGACAGAGTCACCGGGGAGCTGTTTTTT,CTSSQEVSERDRVTGELFF
once,TRBV2,-,TRBJ1-2,TGTGCCAGCAGTTATACCCCTCCTCGGGCGGGAAACTATGGCTACACCTTC,CASSYTPPRAGNYGYTF
once,TRBV5-6,-,TRBJ1-2,TGTGCCAGCAGTTCTACGGGTGGCCGTGGCTACACCTTC,CASSSTGGRGYTF
few,TRBV4-3,TRBD2,TRBJ2-7,TGCGCCAGCAGCCAAGACCCCCCACTAGCGGGGGGCCCTTCCTACGAGCAGTACTTC,CASSQDPPLAGGPSYEQYF
-,TRBV18,-,TRBJ2-3,TGTGCCAGCTCACCACCGCCAGATACGCAGTATTTT,CASSPPPDTQYF
-,TRBV11-1,-,TRBJ1-1,TGTGCCAGCAGCTTGCGGGTATCCACTGAAGCTTTCTTT,CASSLRVSTEAFF
-,TRBV5-1,-,TRBJ1-1,TGCGCCAGCAGCGCCTACATGAACACTGAAGCTTTCTTT,CASSAYMNTEAFF
-,TRBV11-2,TRBD2,TRBJ2-7,TGTGCCAGCAGCTCCGGCCTAGCGGGAGGCTCCTACGAGCAGTACTTC,CASSSGLAGGSYEQYF
-,TRBV28,-,TRBJ2-3,TGTGCCAGCAGTCTCAAGCCTAGAACGCAGTATTTT,CASSLKPRTQYF
-,TRBV5-6,-,TRBJ2-1,TGTGCCAGCAGCGGAGGGACAGATTACGGGACCTCATACAATGAGCAGTTCTTC,CASSGGTDYGTSYNEQFF
-,TRBV4-1,TRBD2,TRBJ2-7,TGCGCCAGCAGCCCGGGACTAGCCCTTTGGGAGCAGTACTTC,CASSPGLALWEQYF
few,TRBV5-6,TRBD1,TRBJ1-5,TGTGCCAGCAGTCCGGACAGGGGCCAGCCCCAGCATTTT,CASSPDRGQPQHF
-,TRBV5-8,-,TRBJ1-6,TGTGCCAGCAGCCTCACCCGACTACCTCGAGATTCACCCCTCCACTTT,CASSLTRLPRDSPLHF
-,TRBV7-3,-,TRBJ2-2,TGTGCCAGCAGCTTAGGAGCCAACTACCCGAACACCGGGGAGCTGTTTTTT,CASSLGANYPNTGELFF
-,TRBV18,TRBD1,TRBJ2-7,TGTGCCAGCTCTGCGGACAGGTCCTACGAGCAGTACTTC,CASSADRSYEQYF
-,TRBV5-1,-,TRBJ1-2,TGCGCCAGCAATCCCCAGGGATTCGACTATGGCTACACCTTC,CASNPQGFDYGYTF
once,TRBV10-2,TRBD1,TRBJ2-5,TGCGCCAGCAGTCTCACAGGGGGCGACGGAGAGACCCAGTACTTC,CASSLTGGDGETQYF
once,TRBV6-5,-,TRBJ2-2,TGTGCCAGCCTTCGGACCCTTTGGGGCACCGGGGAGCTGTTTTTT,CASLRTLWGTGELFF
-,TRBV18,-,TRBJ1-1,TGTGCCAGCTCACCACGGCTGGGGTTGAACACTGAAGCTTTCTTT,CASSPRLGLNTEAFF
-,TRBV7-6,TRBD2,TRBJ2-1,TGTGCCAGCAGCCGGGGACTAGCGGAACCTTACAATGAGCAGTTCTTC,CASSRGLAEPYNEQFF
once,TRBV4-3,-,TRBJ2-5,TGCGCCAGCAGCCAAGATCCCAACAGGCAAGAGACCCAGTACTTC,CASSQDPNRQETQYF
-,TRBV19,TRBD1,TRBJ1-2,TGTGCCAGTAGTGAACAGGGGGTATCGAACTATGGCTACACCTTC,CASSEQGVSNYGYTF
-,TRBV19,TRBD1,TRBJ1-4,TGTGCCAGTAGTATCCGACAGGGGGGGAACGAAAAACTGTTTTTT,CASSIRQGGNEKLFF
-,TRBV7-9,TRBD1,TRBJ1-2,TGTGCCAGCAACCCAAGGGGGCCGGGATATGGCTACACCTTC,CASNPRGPGYGYTF